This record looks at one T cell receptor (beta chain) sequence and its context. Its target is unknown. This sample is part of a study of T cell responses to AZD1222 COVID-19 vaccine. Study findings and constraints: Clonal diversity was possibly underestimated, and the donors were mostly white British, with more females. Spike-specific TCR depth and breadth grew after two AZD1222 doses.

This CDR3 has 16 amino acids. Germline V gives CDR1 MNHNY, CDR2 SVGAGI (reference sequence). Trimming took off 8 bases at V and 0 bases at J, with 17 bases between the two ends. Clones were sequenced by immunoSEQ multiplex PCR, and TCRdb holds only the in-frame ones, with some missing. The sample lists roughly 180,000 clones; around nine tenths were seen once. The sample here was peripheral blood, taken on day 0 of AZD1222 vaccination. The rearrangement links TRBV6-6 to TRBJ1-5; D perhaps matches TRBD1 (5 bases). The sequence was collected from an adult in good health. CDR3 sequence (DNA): TGTGCCAGCCATTGGGCAGGGACGAATAGCAATCAGCCCCAGCATTTT. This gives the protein CASHWAGTNSNQPQHF.